Below are 22 T cell receptor beta chains sequenced from a single sample in a study of cytomegalovirus exposure and HLA in healthy donors. Use of 60 Vbeta and 13 Jbeta primers characterized the PCR. TCRdb's table, derived via immunoSEQ multiplex PCR, lists solely in-frame clones and lacks some. The table has about 150,000 clones, approximately 70% seen once; the top ten hold 2.1%. What was sequenced was PBMCs. These TCRs come from a woman aged 55 to 70 in good health and CMV-seropositive.

This clone was observed a few times. The chain joins TRBV14 to TRBJ2-1; 11 positions match TRBD1. Germline CDR1 reads SGHDN; CDR2 reads FVKESK. The CDR3 sequence is 14 residues long. The V and J ends lost 4 bases and 8 bases, in that order; junction bases with no gene match: 4. The chain's CDR3 is CASSPRTGGYEQFF. The DNA of the CDR3 is TGTGCCAGCAGCCCCCGGACAGGGGGCTATGAGCAGTTCTTC.

V and J are TRBV19 and TRBJ2-7; D gene ambiguous. The CDR3 sequence is 13 residues long. The germline V gene encodes CDR1 LNHDA and CDR2 SQIVND (reference sequence). V was shortened by 5 bases and J by 0 bases, with 8 bases between the two germline ends. CDR3 sequence (DNA): TGTGCCAGTAGTGCACGGGTCTCCTACGAGCAGTACTTC. Translated: CASSARVSYEQYF.

The V call is TRBV4-1, the J call TRBJ1-5; the D gene is possibly TRBD1 (5 bases). This CDR3 comprises 14 residues. Deletions cut 3 bases from V and 6 bases from J, with 12 bases between. Germline loops: CDR1 MGHRA, CDR2 YSYEKL. The CDR3 reads CASSQLGGVQPQHF. The CDR3 nucleotides are TGCGCCAGCAGCCAGTTGGGGGGAGTTCAGCCCCAGCATTTT.

The chain uses TRBV19 and TRBJ2-3, with D tentatively TRBD1 (6 bases). Germline loops: CDR1 LNHDA, CDR2 SQIVND (reference sequence). This CDR3 spans 14 amino acids. V was clipped by 5 bases and J by 1 base, with 10 bases between them. The CDR3 DNA follows: TGTGCCAGTAGTCCCCGACAGGGCACAGATACGCAGTATTTT. Its translation: CASSPRQGTDTQYF.

In its sample, this clone was seen once. This chain links TRBV28 with TRBJ1-2; no definite D call. The V gene's germline CDR1 is MDHEN and CDR2 SYDVKM. This CDR3 spans 14 amino acids. With 5 bases removed from V and 5 bases from J, the gap between germline ends came to 15 bases. For the CDR3, the DNA is TGTGCCAGCAGTCTAACTGGGCAGTATTATGGCTACACCTTC. Translating gives CASSLTGQYYGYTF.

The rearrangement joins TRBV28 to TRBJ1-2; D is perhaps TRBD1 (6 bases). This CDR3 is 15 amino acids long. Germline values: CDR1 MDHEN, CDR2 SYDVKM. V shed 2 bases and J shed 4 bases, with 14 bases lying between them. CDR3 nucleotide sequence: TGTGCCAGCAGTTTAAGTCCCACAGGGATCTATGGCTACACCTTC. Amino acid sequence: CASSLSPTGIYGYTF.

The chain employs TRBV5-4 and TRBJ2-1; 11 nucleotides agree with TRBD2. Losses at the gene ends were 3 bases for V and 0 bases for J; bases not matched to a gene: 14. This CDR3 comprises 20 residues. Germline loops: CDR1 SGHNT, CDR2 YYREEE (reference sequence). CDR3 nucleotides: TGTGCCAGCAGCTCTAGGACTAGCGGGCATGGGGGGAGCTCCTACAATGAGCAGTTCTTC. This encodes CASSSRTSGHGGSSYNEQFF.

The genes are TRBV5-4 and TRBJ1-1; the D gene is possibly TRBD1 (5 bases). The V and J ends lost 1 base and 3 bases respectively, with 10 bases between them. The CDR3 length is 14 residues. CDR1 and CDR2 (germline): SGHNT, YYREEE (reference sequence). The CDR3 DNA follows: TGTGCCAGCAGCTTGAAGCAGGGCTACACTGAAGCTTTCTTT. It is translated as CASSLKQGYTEAFF.

This clone has a single count. V and J are TRBV27 and TRBJ1-1; D is perhaps TRBD1 (6 bases). Per the germline V gene, CDR1 is MNHEY and CDR2 is SMNVEV (reference sequence). V lost 3 bases and J 1 base, leaving 15 bases between the germline ends. The CDR3 consists of 16 residues. CDR3 sequence (DNA): TGTGCCAGCAGTTTCTACAGGGATCGCACGAACACTGAAGCTTTCTTT. Translation gives CASSFYRDRTNTEAFF.

The chain links TRBV5-4 to TRBJ1-4; 10 bases align to TRBD1. The V segment lost 3 bases and the J segment 8 bases; nucleotides outside the gene matches: 10. From germline, CDR1 is SGHNT and CDR2 YYREEE (reference sequence). This CDR3 is 16 amino acids long. The chain's CDR3 is CASSSVGDRGKEKLFF. In nucleotides, the CDR3 is TGTGCCAGCAGCTCGGTCGGGGACAGGGGCAAGGAAAAACTGTTTTTT.

Comments on this clone: An end of the junction does not agree with germline; a read error may underlie this. The chain is built from TRBV29-1 and TRBJ2-3; D is perhaps TRBD1 (6 bases). Per germline, CDR1 SQVTM and CDR2 ANQGSEA. CDR3 length: 13 residues. The DNA of the CDR3 is TGCAGCGTTCAAGACAGGTTGATAGATACGCAGTATTTT. It codes for CSVQDRLIDTQYF.

V is TRBV28 and J is TRBJ1-5, with TRBD1 as a possible D gene (6 bases). CDR1 is MDHEN, CDR2 SYDVKM, per germline. This CDR3 spans 14 amino acids. V was shortened by 2 bases and J by 6 bases, with 11 bases between the two germline ends. The DNA for the CDR3 is TGTGCCAGCAGTTTAGGAACAGGGACTCAGCCCCAGCATTTT. Protein sequence: CASSLGTGTQPQHF.

The chain uses TRBV7-8 and TRBJ1-3, with unresolved D. The CDR3 consists of 15 residues. CDR1 and CDR2 (germline): SGHVS, FQNEAQ. V shed 5 bases and J shed 4 bases, with 15 bases lying between them. Written as DNA, the CDR3 is TGTGCCAGCAGCACCCACCCGGGGTACGGAAACACCATATATTTT. Translating gives CASSTHPGYGNTIYF.

V and J are TRBV5-4 and TRBJ2-1, with 11 bases identical to TRBD2. The CDR3 totals 14 residues. Germline loops: CDR1 SGHNT, CDR2 YYREEE (reference sequence). V lost 4 bases and J lost 8; bases outside the gene matches: 5. The CDR3 nucleotides are TGTGCCAGCAGCGATACTAGCGGGAGCGATGAGCAGTTCTTC. This encodes CASSDTSGSDEQFF.

This clone was seen a single time. V gene TRBV5-8 combines with J gene TRBJ1-2; TRBD1 is a possible D gene (6 bases). Germline loops: CDR1 SGHTS, CDR2 YDEGEE. V lost 4 bases and J lost 3, with 16 bases in between. The CDR3 totals 15 residues. The CDR3 here is CASSPRDRSYYGYTF. Here the CDR3 DNA reads TGTGCCAGCAGCCCACGAGACAGGTCCTACTATGGCTACACCTTC.

The V and J genes are TRBV6-1 and TRBJ2-6, with 7 bases lining up with TRBD2. CDR1 MNHNS and CDR2 SASEGT come from the germline V gene. There are 15 residues in the CDR3. V gave up 3 bases and J gave up 5 bases; unmatched junction bases: 4. The CDR3 bases are TGTGCCAGCAGTGAGGGAGGGACCTGGGCCAACGTCCTGACTTTC. The encoded protein is CASSEGGTWANVLTF.

This clone showed up just a few times. This chain links TRBV9 with TRBJ1-2; 8 bases are a match to TRBD1. Germline V CDR1 and CDR2: SGDLS, YYNGEE. The CDR3 spans 16 residues. V was pared by 0 bases and J by 3 bases, with 7 bases of the junction left unmatched. CDR3 coding DNA: TGTGCCAGCAGCGTAGGGTCAGGGGGCAGGGACTATGGCTACACCTTC. It yields the protein CASSVGSGGRDYGYTF. Filled out from reference TRBV9 and TRBJ1-2, the complete variable domain reads DSGVTQTPKHLITATGQRVTLRCSPRSGDLSVYWYQQSLDQGLQFLIQYYNGEERAKGNILERFSAQQFPDLHSELNLSSLELGDSALYFCASSVGSGGRDYGYTFGSGTRLTVV.

The rearrangement joins TRBV27 to TRBJ1-1, with D maybe TRBD1 (5 bases). Per the germline V gene, CDR1 is MNHEY and CDR2 is SMNVEV (reference sequence). The CDR3 loop spans 16 amino acids. Trimming shortened V by 5 bases and J by 1 base, and 17 bases separated the two germline ends. CDR3 nucleotide sequence: TGTGCCAGCAGTAAAACCTGGACATCTCCGAACACTGAAGCTTTCTTT. Protein: CASSKTWTSPNTEAFF.

V usage is TRBV12-5 and J usage is TRBJ2-1; 12 bases are a match to TRBD2. CDR1 LGHNT and CDR2 FRNRAP come from the germline V gene. This CDR3 contains 16 residues. V shed 0 bases and J 6 bases; nucleotides not matched to a gene: 3. CDR3 sequence: CASGLVVTSGSNEQFF. CDR3 bases: TGTGCTAGTGGTTTGGTAGTGACTAGCGGGAGCAATGAGCAGTTCTTC.

This chain joins TRBV27 and TRBJ2-1; TRBD2 is a possible D gene (5 bases). The CDR3 covers 15 residues. V was trimmed by 3 bases and J by 4 bases, leaving 13 bases between them. Germline V gene lookup returns CDR1 MNHEY and CDR2 SMNVEV (reference sequence). The DNA of the CDR3 is TGTGCCAGCAGTTTTGGCGGAGGACTGTACAATGAGCAGTTCTTC. It translates to CASSFGGGLYNEQFF.

The V call is TRBV6-5, the J call TRBJ2-2; 7 bases agree with TRBD2. The CDR3 is made up of 16 amino acids. V lost 4 bases, J lost 2 bases, and 7 bases stayed unmatched. Looked up from germline, CDR1 is MNHEY and CDR2 is SVGAGI. This CDR3 is CASSSRRESNTGELFF. The DNA for the CDR3 is TGTGCCAGCAGTTCCCGGCGGGAGTCAAACACCGGGGAGCTGTTTTTT.

The genes are TRBV27 and TRBJ2-7; 12 bases map to TRBD1. Germline V CDR1 and CDR2: MNHEY, SMNVEV (reference sequence). The junction had 8 bases not matched to a gene; V was cut back by 4 bases and J by 7 bases. The CDR3 is 15 residues long. The CDR3 is CASSSKGQGAREQYF. DNA for the CDR3: TGTGCCAGCAGTTCCAAGGGACAGGGGGCGAGAGAGCAGTACTTC.